The 7 T cell receptor beta chains given below trace back to one sample, sequenced in a study of glioma-infiltrating T cells after dendritic cell vaccination. Time point defined: after dendritic cell vaccination, including at tumor progression/relapse. Generated by immunoSEQ multiplex PCR, the TCRdb table keeps only in-frame clones and is missing some. The sample has just under 60,000 clones, around 83% seen once. The specimen comprised blood, sampled after dendritic cell vaccination. Receptors were obtained from a human donor with glioblastoma.

V is TRBV6-1 and J is TRBJ2-1; TRBD1 aligns across 7 bases. The CDR3 has 15 residues. V shed 6 bases and J 5 bases; nucleotides not matched to a gene: 10. CDR1 is MNHNS and CDR2 is SASEGT in the germline V gene. DNA of the CDR3: TGTGCCAGCAGGGGATTCGGGACAGTGGACAATGAGCAGTTCTTC. It specifies CASRGFGTVDNEQFF.

The chain carries TRBV2 and TRBJ2-3; 8 positions match TRBD2. Germline values: CDR1 SNHLY, CDR2 FYNNEI. This CDR3 is built from 16 residues. Trimming took 4 bases from V and 2 from J; bases not matched to a gene: 8. This CDR3 reads CASSVRLAGITDTQYF. The CDR3 DNA follows: TGTGCCAGCAGTGTTCGTCTAGCGGGCATCACAGATACGCAGTATTTT.

This rearrangement joins TRBV7-2 to TRBJ2-3; 7 bases map to TRBD2. Germline V gene lookup returns CDR1 SGHTA and CDR2 FQGNSA. V lost 2 bases and J lost 0; bases outside the gene matches: 2. This CDR3 comprises 15 residues. Here the CDR3 reads CASSLRLASTDTQYF. CDR3 nucleotides: TGTGCCAGCAGCTTAAGACTAGCAAGCACAGATACGCAGTATTTT.

This clone is a singleton in its sample. The chain uses TRBV27 and TRBJ2-5; D is unclear. The CDR3 covers 12 residues. Germline CDR1 is MNHEY and CDR2 is SMNVEV (reference sequence). Trimming shortened V by 7 bases and J by 5 bases, and 11 bases separated the two germline ends. CDR3 coding DNA: TGTGCCAGCACCGAAGCTCGGGAGACCCAGTACTTC. It yields the protein CASTEARETQYF.

The gene calls are TRBV5-1 and TRBJ2-4; 12 positions agree with TRBD2. The V segment lost 4 bases and the J segment 0 bases; nucleotides outside the gene matches: 2. The CDR3 loop spans 16 amino acids. Per the germline V gene, CDR1 is SGHRS and CDR2 is YFSETQ. The DNA for the CDR3 is TGCGCCAGCAGCGCTAGCGGGGGGGTAGCCAAAAACATTCAGTACTTC. Residues: CASSASGGVAKNIQYF.

This clone is a singleton in its sample. The chain links TRBV19 to TRBJ2-5; no reliable D call. The CDR3 spans 13 residues. Trimming stripped 7 bases from V and 0 bases from J, with 9 bases between. Germline V gene lookup returns CDR1 LNHDA and CDR2 SQIVND (reference sequence). Here the CDR3 reads CASTPPYQETQYF. The CDR3 coding sequence is TGTGCCAGTACCCCTCCGTACCAAGAGACCCAGTACTTC.

The chain carries TRBV6-5 and TRBJ1-2; 9 bases match TRBD1. Germline values: CDR1 MNHEY, CDR2 SVGAGI. With 6 bases clipped from V and 8 bases from J, the junction kept 7 bases outside the gene matches. The CDR3 is 13 residues long. DNA for the CDR3: TGTGCCAGCAGGTCGGGACAGGGTGAGGGCTACACCTTC. Translating it yields CASRSGQGEGYTF.